This T cell receptor (beta chain) was documented in a study of Graves' ophthalmopathy and Graves' hyperthyroidism. Study observations and caveats: Classification of ophthalmopathy versus stable hyperthyroidism by a 13-signature model yielded roughly 86% sensitivity and approximately 79% specificity.

Amplification targeted the TCR beta CDR3 regions, with RNA transcripts as the source material. Following a first-round RT-PCR that used HTBI primers, a second-round multiplex PCR was carried out. TCRdb re-called the multiplex PCR reads with MiXCR, one entry per CDR3 protein. This sample has about 550,000 distinct CDR3 sequences, with under 40% found just once. The CDR3 has 16 amino acids. CDR1 and CDR2 (germline): SGHAT, FQNNGV. V dropped 5 bases and J dropped 6 bases, with 19 bases sitting between them. As for this clonotype: Antigen specificity is unknown.

This receptor was identified in an adult man with Graves' hyperthyroidism. The sequenced material came from peripheral blood or thyroid tissue (not recorded which). The J gene is TRBJ2-2, the V gene TRBV11-2; TRBD2 might be the D (7 bases). The CDR3 DNA reads TGTGCCAGCAGCCTAGGGAGGGGGTTGATGCCCGGGGAGCTGTTTTTT. It yields the protein CASSLGRGLMPGELFF.